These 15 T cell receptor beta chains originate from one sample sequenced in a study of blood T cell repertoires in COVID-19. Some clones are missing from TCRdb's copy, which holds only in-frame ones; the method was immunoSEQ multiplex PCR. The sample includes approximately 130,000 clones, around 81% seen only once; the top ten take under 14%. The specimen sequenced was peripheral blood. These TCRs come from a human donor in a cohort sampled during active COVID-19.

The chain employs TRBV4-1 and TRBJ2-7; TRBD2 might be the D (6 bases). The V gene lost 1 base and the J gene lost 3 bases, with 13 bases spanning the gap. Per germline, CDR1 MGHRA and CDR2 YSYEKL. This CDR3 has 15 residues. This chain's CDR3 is CASSQVAGIGYEQYF. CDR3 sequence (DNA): TGCGCCAGCAGCCAAGTGGCGGGGATAGGCTACGAGCAGTACTTC.

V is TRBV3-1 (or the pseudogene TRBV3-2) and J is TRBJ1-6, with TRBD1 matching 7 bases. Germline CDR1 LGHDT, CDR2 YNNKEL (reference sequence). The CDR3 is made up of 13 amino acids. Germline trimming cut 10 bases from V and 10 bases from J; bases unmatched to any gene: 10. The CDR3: CATSTQGGSPLHF. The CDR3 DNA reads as TGTGCCACCTCCACTCAGGGGGGATCACCCCTCCACTTT.

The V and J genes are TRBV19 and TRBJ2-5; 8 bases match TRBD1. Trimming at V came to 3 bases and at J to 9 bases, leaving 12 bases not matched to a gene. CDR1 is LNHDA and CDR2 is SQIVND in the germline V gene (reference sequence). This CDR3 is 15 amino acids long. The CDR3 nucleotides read TGTGCCAGTAGTATGAGGACAGGGTTCTCGGCCCCCCAGTACTTC. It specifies CASSMRTGFSAPQYF. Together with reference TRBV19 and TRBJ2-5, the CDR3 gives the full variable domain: DGGITQSPKYLFRKEGQNVTLSCEQNLNHDAMYWYRQDPGQGLRLIYYSQIVNDFQKGDIAEGYSVSREKKESFPLTVTSAQKNPTAFYLCASSMRTGFSAPQYFGPGTRLLVL.

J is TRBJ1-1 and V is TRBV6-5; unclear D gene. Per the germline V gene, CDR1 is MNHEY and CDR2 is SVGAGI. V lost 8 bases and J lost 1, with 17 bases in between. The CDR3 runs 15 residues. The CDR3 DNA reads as TGTGCCAGCCTTTCGAACATGGTATCGAACACTGAAGCTTTCTTT. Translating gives CASLSNMVSNTEAFF.

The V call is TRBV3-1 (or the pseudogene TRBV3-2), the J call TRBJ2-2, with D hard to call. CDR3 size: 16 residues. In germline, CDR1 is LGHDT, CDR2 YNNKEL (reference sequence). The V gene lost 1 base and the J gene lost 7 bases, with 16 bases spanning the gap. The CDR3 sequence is CASSQGFSPVNGELFF. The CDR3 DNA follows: TGTGCCAGCAGCCAAGGATTTTCTCCGGTGAACGGGGAGCTGTTTTTT.

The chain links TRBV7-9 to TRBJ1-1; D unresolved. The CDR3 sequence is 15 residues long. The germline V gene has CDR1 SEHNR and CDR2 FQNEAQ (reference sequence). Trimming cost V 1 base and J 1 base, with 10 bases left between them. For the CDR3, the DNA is TGTGCCAGCAGCTTAGTAGGAGGGAGGAACACTGAAGCTTTCTTT. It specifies CASSLVGGRNTEAFF.

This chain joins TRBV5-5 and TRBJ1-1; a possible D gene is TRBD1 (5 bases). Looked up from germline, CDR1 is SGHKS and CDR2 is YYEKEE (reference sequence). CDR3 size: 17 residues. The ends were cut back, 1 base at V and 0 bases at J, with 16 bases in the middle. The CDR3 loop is CASSLTVSGLMNTEAFF. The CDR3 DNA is TGTGCCAGCAGCTTGACGGTTTCGGGACTGATGAACACTGAAGCTTTCTTT.

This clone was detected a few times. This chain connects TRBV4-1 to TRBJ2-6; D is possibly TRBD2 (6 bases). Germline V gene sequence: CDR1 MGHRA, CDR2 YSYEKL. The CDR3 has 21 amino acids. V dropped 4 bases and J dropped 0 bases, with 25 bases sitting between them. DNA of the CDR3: TGCGCCAGCAGCCGCGGACCGGGAGCGCTGAACCCTTACTCTGGGGCCAACGTCCTGACTTTC. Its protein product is CASSRGPGALNPYSGANVLTF.

This chain's CDR3 is CASSEGPGIGETQYF. Written as DNA, the CDR3 is TGTGCCAGCAGTGAAGGCCCGGGAATAGGAGAGACCCAGTACTTC. This rearrangement joins TRBV6-1 to TRBJ2-5; maybe TRBD2 (5 bases). This CDR3 is 15 amino acids long. Looked up from germline, CDR1 is MNHNS and CDR2 is SASEGT. Trimming cost V 1 base and J 4 bases, with 13 bases left between them.

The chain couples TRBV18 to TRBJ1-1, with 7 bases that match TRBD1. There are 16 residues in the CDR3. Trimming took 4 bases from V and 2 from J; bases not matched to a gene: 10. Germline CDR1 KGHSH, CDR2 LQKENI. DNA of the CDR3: TGTGCCAGCTCACTCTTTCCGGGACAGCTAAACACTGAAGCTTTCTTT. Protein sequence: CASSLFPGQLNTEAFF.

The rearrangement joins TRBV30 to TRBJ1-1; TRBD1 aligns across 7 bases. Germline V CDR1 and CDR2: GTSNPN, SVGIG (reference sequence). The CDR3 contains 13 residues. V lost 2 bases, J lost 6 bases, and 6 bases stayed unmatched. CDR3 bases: TGTGCCTGGAGTACAGGGGCAGGTTCTGAAGCTTTCTTT. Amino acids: CAWSTGAGSEAFF.

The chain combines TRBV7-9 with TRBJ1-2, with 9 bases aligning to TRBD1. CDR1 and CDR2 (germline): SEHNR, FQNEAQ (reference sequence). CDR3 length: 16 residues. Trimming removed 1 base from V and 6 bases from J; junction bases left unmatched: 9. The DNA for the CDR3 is TGTGCCAGCAGCTTAGGTGGACAGGGGTTAAAAAATGGCTACACCTTC. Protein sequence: CASSLGGQGLKNGYTF.

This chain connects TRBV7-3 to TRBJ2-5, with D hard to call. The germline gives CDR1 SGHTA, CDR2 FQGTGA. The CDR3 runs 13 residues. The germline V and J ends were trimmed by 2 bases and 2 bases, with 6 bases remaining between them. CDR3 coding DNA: TGTGCCAGCAGCTTAGGTCGGCAAGAGACCCAGTACTTC. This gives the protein CASSLGRQETQYF.

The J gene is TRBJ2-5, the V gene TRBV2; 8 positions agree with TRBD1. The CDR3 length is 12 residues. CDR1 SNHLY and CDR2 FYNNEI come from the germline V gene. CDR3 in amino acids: CATGGIGETQYF. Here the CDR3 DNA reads TGTGCTACAGGGGGTATTGGGGAGACCCAGTACTTC.

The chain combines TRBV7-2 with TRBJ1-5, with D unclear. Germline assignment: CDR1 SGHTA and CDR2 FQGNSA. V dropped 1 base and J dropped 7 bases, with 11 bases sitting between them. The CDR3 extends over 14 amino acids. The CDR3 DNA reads TGTGCCAGCAGCTTAGGCGGGGTAGGACAGCCCCAGCATTTT. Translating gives CASSLGGVGQPQHF.